These 22 T cell receptor beta chains were all obtained from the same sample, sequenced in a study of control samples from healthy donors and cancer patients. Sequencing used immunoSEQ multiplex PCR; TCRdb keeps in-frame clones, though not all of them. The repertoire includes 130,000 or so clones, nearly 90% of them detected once, and around 3% sits in the top ten. Sequenced sample: blood. The receptors were sampled from a man in his fifties or sixties in good health.

The chain recombines TRBV7-8 with TRBJ2-3, with D perhaps given as TRBD1 or TRBD2 (5 bases each). This CDR3 contains 13 residues. Germline assignment: CDR1 SGHVS and CDR2 FQNEAQ. V lost 5 bases, J lost 5 bases, and 11 bases lay in between. The CDR3 is CASSPGAVDTQYF. CDR3 coding DNA: TGTGCCAGCAGCCCCGGGGCCGTAGATACGCAGTATTTT.

The chain combines TRBV3-1 (or the pseudogene TRBV3-2) with TRBJ2-1, with D perhaps matching TRBD1 (5 bases). In germline, CDR1 is LGHDT, CDR2 YNNKEL (reference sequence). This CDR3 comprises 19 residues. V shed 3 bases and J shed 4 bases, with 25 bases lying between them. In DNA form, the CDR3 reads TGTGCCAGCAGCCACCCCCGGTTTGGGGTGGGGCGAACTTACAATGAGCAGTTCTTC. It codes for CASSHPRFGVGRTYNEQFF.

V gene TRBV7-3 combines with J gene TRBJ2-1; 7 bases align to TRBD2. The V gene end was trimmed by 5 bases and the J gene end by 13 bases; junction bases not matched to a gene: 17. The CDR3 extends over 15 amino acids. Germline CDR1 is SGHTA and CDR2 is FQGTGA. The CDR3 DNA is TGTGCCAGCAGCACCCAACCGACTAGCCGGTTTCATCAGTTCTTC. Encoded protein: CASSTQPTSRFHQFF.

This rearrangement joins TRBV28 to TRBJ2-7, with D uncertain. Trimming removed 3 bases at V and 4 bases at J, with 13 bases between. The CDR3 has 14 amino acids. The germline V gene has CDR1 MDHEN and CDR2 SYDVKM. CDR3 amino acids: CASSFYRLDYEQYF. The CDR3 region has the DNA TGTGCCAGCAGTTTTTATAGGTTGGATTACGAGCAGTACTTC.

This chain links TRBV2 with TRBJ1-4, with D maybe TRBD1 (5 bases). With 5 bases removed from V and 8 bases from J, the gap between germline ends came to 18 bases. The CDR3 sequence is 15 residues long. Germline V gene data show CDR1 as SNHLY and CDR2 as FYNNEI. The CDR3 sequence: CASSPERGAGEKLFF. CDR3 bases: TGTGCCAGCAGTCCTGAACGAGGGGCAGGCGAAAAACTGTTTTTT.

The chain carries TRBV3-1 (or the pseudogene TRBV3-2) and TRBJ2-4; weak D call: TRBD1 (5 bases). The V gene's germline CDR1 is LGHDT and CDR2 YNNKEL (reference sequence). Trimming removed 2 bases at V and 8 bases at J, with 7 bases between. This CDR3 comprises 12 residues. The CDR3 here is CASSQKGYIQYF. DNA for the CDR3: TGTGCCAGCAGCCAAAAGGGGTACATTCAGTACTTC.

This chain joins TRBV7-9 and TRBJ2-7; 7 bases agree with TRBD1. The junction had 6 bases not matched to a gene; V was cut back by 4 bases and J by 6 bases. This CDR3 has 13 amino acids. From germline, CDR1 is SEHNR and CDR2 FQNEAQ (reference sequence). The CDR3 DNA sequence: TGTGCCAGCAGCTCAGGACAGGTCCCCGAGCAGTACTTC. Translation gives CASSSGQVPEQYF.

This clone has only a few counts. This chain uses TRBV19 with TRBJ2-2, with 8 bases fitting TRBD1. V was pared by 2 bases and J by 7 bases, with 3 bases of the junction left unmatched. The CDR3 is 14 residues long. The germline CDR1 and CDR2 sequences are LNHDA and SQIVND (reference sequence). In DNA, the CDR3 is TGTGCCAGTAGTATAACAGGGGGGAACGGGGAGCTGTTTTTT. Translating it yields CASSITGGNGELFF.

J is TRBJ1-1 and V is TRBV6-6; D is perhaps TRBD1 (5 bases). The CDR3 sequence is 19 residues long. Germline CDR1 reads MNHNY; CDR2 reads SVGAGI (reference sequence). The germline V and J ends were trimmed by 5 bases and 2 bases, with 27 bases remaining between them. The CDR3 DNA sequence: TGTGCCAGCAGTCACCACCCCAGGGAAATAACACTTCCCAACACTGAAGCTTTCTTT. It is translated as CASSHHPREITLPNTEAFF.

This chain connects TRBV7-8 to TRBJ1-5; no definite D call. The germline CDR1 and CDR2 sequences are SGHVS and FQNEAQ. Trimming stripped 5 bases from V and 0 bases from J, with 14 bases between. The CDR3 is 16 residues long. CDR3 region: CASSDKAGFSNQPQHF. The DNA for the CDR3 is TGTGCCAGCAGCGATAAGGCCGGGTTTAGCAATCAGCCCCAGCATTTT. The whole variable domain, filled in from reference TRBV7-8 and TRBJ1-5, reads GAGVSQSPRYKVAKRGQDVALRCDPISGHVSLFWYQQALGQGPEFLTYFQNEAQLDKSGLPSDRFFAERPEGSVSTLKIQRTQQEDSAVYLCASSDKAGFSNQPQHFGDGTRLSIL.

This CDR3 reads CSVDYGRGDEQYF. The CDR3 nucleotides are TGCAGCGTTGACTACGGCAGGGGAGACGAGCAGTACTTC. V and J are TRBV29-1 and TRBJ2-7, with D possibly being TRBD1 (6 bases). V was cut by 3 bases and J by 5 bases, with 14 bases left in between. CDR3 length: 13 amino acids. Per the germline V gene, CDR1 is SQVTM and CDR2 is ANQGSEA.

The chain is built from TRBV10-3 and TRBJ2-7; TRBD1 aligns across 11 bases. This CDR3 comprises 15 residues. Germline CDR1 and CDR2: ENHRY and SYGVKD. Trimming took 3 bases from V and 0 from J; bases not matched to a gene: 1. CDR3 in DNA: TGTGCCATCAGTGATGGGACAGGGGGCTCCTACGAGCAGTACTTC. Its protein product is CAISDGTGGSYEQYF.

There are a few counts of this clone. CDR3 DNA sequence: TGTGCCAGCAGCTTAAAGTCTAGCGGGAACAAAAACATTCAGTACTTC. Translation gives CASSLKSSGNKNIQYF. The gene calls are TRBV7-9 and TRBJ2-4, with TRBD2 identical over 9 bases. V dropped 2 bases and J dropped 3; count of bases not matched to a gene: 5. Germline V gives CDR1 SEHNR, CDR2 FQNEAQ (reference sequence). The CDR3 runs to 16 residues.

This rearrangement joins TRBV7-6 to TRBJ2-7; D is possibly TRBD1 (6 bases). In germline, CDR1 is SGHVS, CDR2 FNYEAQ. The CDR3 has 13 residues. V lost 5 bases, J lost 1 base, and 9 bases lay in between. DNA for the CDR3: TGTGCCAGCAGCCGAACAGGGTCCTACGAGCAGTACTTC. It encodes CASSRTGSYEQYF.

The rearrangement links TRBV30 to TRBJ1-5, with TRBD1 matching 7 bases. The length of the CDR3 is 15 residues. Germline lookup yields CDR1 GTSNPN and CDR2 SVGIG (reference sequence). The V and J ends lost 3 bases and 1 base, in that order; junction bases with no gene match: 6. The CDR3 sequence: CAWRAGGVSNQPQHF. CDR3 in DNA: TGTGCCTGGAGAGCAGGGGGTGTGAGCAATCAGCCCCAGCATTTT.

The genes are TRBV9 and TRBJ1-4; D remains unclear. V lost 0 bases and J lost 0, with 6 bases in between. The CDR3 covers 15 residues. CDR1 is SGDLS, CDR2 YYNGEE, per germline. This chain's CDR3 is CASSVGIATNEKLFF. CDR3 sequence (DNA): TGTGCCAGCAGCGTAGGAATCGCAACTAATGAAAAACTGTTTTTT.

The chain links TRBV5-6 to TRBJ1-5, with 9 bases lining up with TRBD1. From germline, CDR1 is SGHDT and CDR2 YYEEEE. This CDR3 is 19 amino acids long. Germline trimming cut 3 bases from V and 2 bases from J; bases unmatched to any gene: 15. DNA for the CDR3: TGTGCCAGCAGCTCGACCGGGACAGGGCATCTATGCTGCAATCAGCCCCAGCATTTT. Translating it yields CASSSTGTGHLCCNQPQHF.

The chain employs TRBV24-1 and TRBJ2-3; possible D gene TRBD1, 6 bases. The CDR3 has 14 amino acids. The ends were cut back, 10 bases at V and 4 bases at J, with 17 bases in the middle. Germline assignment: CDR1 KGHDR and CDR2 SFDVKD. CDR3 in amino acids: CATYRVISPDTQYF. In nucleotides, the CDR3 is TGTGCCACTTACAGGGTGATAAGTCCAGATACGCAGTATTTT.

This chain links TRBV28 with TRBJ1-2; D is unclear. The germline V gene encodes CDR1 MDHEN and CDR2 SYDVKM. The CDR3 totals 12 residues. V was cut by 4 bases and J by 4 bases, with 7 bases left in between. As DNA, the CDR3 is TGTGCCAGCAGTTATGCCAGCTATGGCTACACCTTC. Amino acid sequence: CASSYASYGYTF.

In its sample, this clone was seen once. This sequence joins TRBV2 and TRBJ1-1, with 7 bases fitting TRBD1. The germline V gene has CDR1 SNHLY and CDR2 FYNNEI. J was trimmed by 10 bases and V by 8 bases; bases with no gene match: 10. This CDR3 has 12 amino acids. The CDR3 coding sequence is TGTGCCAGCCGGGGACAGACCCCGGCAGCTTTCTTT. Translating it yields CASRGQTPAAFF.

This chain uses TRBV11-2 with TRBJ2-3; 9 nucleotides agree with TRBD2. Germline CDR1 reads SGHAT; CDR2 reads FQNNGV. With 6 bases clipped from V and 5 bases from J, the junction kept 12 bases outside the gene matches. The CDR3 totals 16 residues. CDR3 DNA sequence: TGTGCCAGCAGTTCCGTAAGCGGGGGGCAGGGAGATACGCAGTATTTT. This gives the protein CASSSVSGGQGDTQYF.

DNA for the CDR3: TGCGCCAGCAGTGAGTCGAAGCTCCAGCGGGGGGGCACAGATACGCAGTATTTT. Translating it yields CASSESKLQRGGTDTQYF. The V and J genes are TRBV10-1 and TRBJ2-3, with TRBD2 matching 9 bases. The CDR3 sequence is 18 residues long. After removal of 0 bases from V and 1 base from J, the junction contained 8 bases not matched to a gene. CDR1 and CDR2 from the germline V gene are WNHNN and SYGVQD (reference sequence).